Shown below are 11 T cell receptor beta chains from a single sample sequenced in a study of identical twins. TCRdb independently ran MiXCR on the 5' RACE reads; one entry per CDR3 protein. The sample lists 200,000 to 250,000 distinct CDR3 sequences, 5.5% to 7.5% occurring once. The same data also contributed to another study, on T cells expressing NK-cell markers.

Sequencing was done on a sample of CD8+ T cells sorted from blood. All receptors derive from a woman in her late teens or twenties in good health.

This clonotype was picked up many times. V and J are TRBV29-1 and TRBJ2-7; either TRBD1 or TRBD2 may fit D (5 bases each). The CDR3 length is 13 residues. The V gene lost 3 bases and the J gene lost 7 bases, with 16 bases spanning the gap. Germline assignment: CDR1 SQVTM and CDR2 ANQGSEA. CDR3 amino acids: CSVDAGTRREQYF. The CDR3 DNA reads TGCAGCGTTGACGCTGGGACGCGCAGGGAGCAGTACTTC.

J is TRBJ1-5 and V is TRBV21-1; the table names TRBD1, a call not compared with the DNA. TRBV21-1 is marked as a pseudogene. The CDR3 consists of 15 residues. This chain's CDR3 is CASSTSGTVNQPQHF. For the CDR3, the DNA is TGTGCCAGCAGCACATCCGGGACAGTCAATCAGCCCCAGCATTTT.

The chain combines TRBV5-6 with TRBJ1-5; D gene uncertain. The CDR3 spans 12 residues. Looked up from germline, CDR1 is SGHDT and CDR2 is YYEEEE. V was clipped by 4 bases and J by 5 bases, with 7 bases between them. The CDR3 DNA sequence: TGTGCCAGCAGCGTGCAAGATCAGCCCCAGCATTTT. Residues: CASSVQDQPQHF.

This clonotype was found many times. J is TRBJ2-1 and V is TRBV5-1; D call uncertain. Looked up from germline, CDR1 is SGHRS and CDR2 is YFSETQ. The V end lost 5 bases, the J end lost 5 bases, and 17 bases lay between the germline ends. The CDR3 has 15 residues. DNA of the CDR3: TGCGCCAGCAGGTTTATGTCGCTTGGGAACAATGAGCAGTTCTTC. It yields the protein CASRFMSLGNNEQFF.

For this clonotype: A much more abundant neighbour one base away suggests this may be a read error. The chain has TRBV10-3 and TRBJ2-1; 7 bases map to TRBD2. The CDR3 is 13 amino acids. CDR1 and CDR2 (germline): ENHRY, SYGVKD. CDR3 region: CAITASGRGERFF. As DNA, the CDR3 is TGTGCCATCACGGCTAGCGGTAGGGGTGAGCGGTTCTTC.

V gene TRBV6-1 combines with J gene TRBJ2-7, with D maybe TRBD2 (6 bases). Per the germline V gene, CDR1 is MNHNS and CDR2 is SASEGT. The CDR3 has 14 residues. V was cut by 6 bases and J by 1 base, with 13 bases left in between. CDR3 sequence: CASSRGLNSYEQYF. The DNA of the CDR3 is TGTGCCAGCAGCCGAGGACTAAATTCCTACGAGCAGTACTTC.

This clonotype has at least ten counts. The J gene is TRBJ2-4, the V gene TRBV29-1, with unresolved D. The CDR3 totals 13 residues. Trimming took off 1 base at V and 1 base at J, with 5 bases between the two ends. In germline, CDR1 is SQVTM, CDR2 ANQGSEA. The CDR3 protein is CSVEGHAKNIQYF. The CDR3 region has the DNA TGCAGCGTTGAAGGTCACGCCAAAAACATTCAGTACTTC. Combining the CDR3 with reference TRBV29-1 and TRBJ2-4 gives the whole variable domain SAVISQKPSRDICQRGTSLTIQCQVDSQVTMMFWYRQQPGQSLTLIATANQGSEATYESGFVIDKFPISRPNLTFSTLTVSNMSPEDSSIYLCSVEGHAKNIQYFGAGTRLSVL.

This clonotype was seen a handful of times. V and J are TRBV27 and TRBJ1-5; D remains unclear. Trimming removed 2 bases from V and 4 bases from J, with 9 bases in between. The CDR3 runs 14 residues. From germline, CDR1 is MNHEY and CDR2 SMNVEV (reference sequence). CDR3 in DNA: TGTGCCAGCAGTTTAGTGGCCTTTAATCAGCCCCAGCATTTT. It is translated as CASSLVAFNQPQHF.

In its sample, this clonotype was seen many times. The chain links TRBV7-9 to TRBJ2-4; D is possibly TRBD1 or TRBD2 (5 bases each). With 5 bases removed from V and 9 bases from J, the gap between germline ends came to 14 bases. The V gene's germline CDR1 is SEHNR and CDR2 FQNEAQ (reference sequence). The CDR3 length is 13 residues. CDR3 protein: CASSPSSGGIQYF. The CDR3 DNA reads TGTGCCAGCAGCCCATCTTCTGGGGGCATTCAGTACTTC. Combining the CDR3 with reference TRBV7-9 and TRBJ2-4 gives the whole variable domain DTGVSQNPRHKITKRGQNVTFRCDPISEHNRLYWYRQTLGQGPEFLTYFQNEAQLEKSRLLSDRFSAERPKGSFSTLEIQRTEQGDSAMYLCASSPSSGGIQYFGAGTRLSVL.

This clonotype has at least ten counts. The chain links TRBV27 to TRBJ2-7; 12 nucleotides align to TRBD2. V was pared by 4 bases and J by 4 bases, with 5 bases of the junction left unmatched. The CDR3 covers 15 residues. Germline CDR1 and CDR2: MNHEY and SMNVEV (reference sequence). The CDR3 loop reads CASSSRGTSGYEQYF. CDR3 DNA: TGTGCCAGCAGTTCCCGGGGGACTAGCGGGTACGAGCAGTACTTC.

The V and J genes are TRBV20-1 and TRBJ2-7; D may correspond to TRBD1 or TRBD2 (6 bases each). The germline gives CDR1 DFQATT, CDR2 SNEGSKA (reference sequence). Between the trimmed V and J ends, which lost 6 bases and 5 bases, there was a span of 23 bases. The CDR3 totals 15 residues. The CDR3 region is CSADGPGVGGDEQYF. The CDR3, as DNA: TGCAGTGCCGATGGACCCGGGGTCGGGGGCGACGAGCAGTACTTC.